This T cell receptor beta chain is drawn from a study of blood T cell repertoires in COVID-19. Turning to the study itself: T cells, B-cell-depleted T cells, or PBMCs supplied cDNA or gDNA.

The method was immunoSEQ multiplex PCR; TCRdb's version includes in-frame clones alone and lacks a portion of them. The sample consists of fewer than 400,000 clones, about 90% of them appearing once. This clone was detected only once. The Seattle site enrolled patients during active infection and followed them longitudinally. The sequenced material came from peripheral blood. The receptor comes from a woman in her twenties or thirties with COVID-19, enrolled during active disease.

The CDR3 DNA reads as TGTGCCAGCAGCTCCCCCAGGACTAGCGGGACAGATACGCAGTATTTT. Protein: CASSSPRTSGTDTQYF. This rearrangement joins TRBV7-9 to TRBJ2-3; 11 positions agree with TRBD2. This CDR3 comprises 16 residues. With V trimmed by 4 bases and J by 3 bases, 6 bases remained unmatched. The germline V gene encodes CDR1 SEHNR and CDR2 FQNEAQ (reference sequence).